The T cell receptor beta chain under discussion was sequenced for a study of CD8 T cells in Susac syndrome. CD8+ and CD4+ T cells from blood underwent TCR beta sequencing, which was carried out in a high-throughput format. Controls were healthy donors (matched for age and sex). Purification of the CD8+ and CD4+ T cells relied on negative isolation, and TEMRA cells underwent FACS enrichment. Germline V CDR1 and CDR2: DFQATT, SNEGSKA (reference sequence). V lost 0 bases, J lost 8 bases, and 13 bases lay in between. This CDR3 has 13 amino acids. A quantity of about 0.5 to 1 ug RNA underwent reverse transcription using random hexamers. TCR beta CDR3 was amplified by immunoSEQ covering 54 Vbeta and 13 Jbeta. TCRdb ran MiXCR on the immunoSEQ multiplex PCR reads and lists one entry per CDR3 protein. The sample consists of 160,000 or so distinct CDR3 sequences, 85% to 95% of them appearing once.

This TCR derives from a human donor in good health. V gene TRBV20-1 combines with J gene TRBJ1-2, with a tentative D call TRBD1 (5 bases). Material for sequencing was CD4+ T cells from PBMCs. The CDR3 protein is CSAREGVTGGYTF. The DNA for the CDR3 is TGCAGTGCTAGAGAGGGGGTGACGGGAGGCTACACCTTC.